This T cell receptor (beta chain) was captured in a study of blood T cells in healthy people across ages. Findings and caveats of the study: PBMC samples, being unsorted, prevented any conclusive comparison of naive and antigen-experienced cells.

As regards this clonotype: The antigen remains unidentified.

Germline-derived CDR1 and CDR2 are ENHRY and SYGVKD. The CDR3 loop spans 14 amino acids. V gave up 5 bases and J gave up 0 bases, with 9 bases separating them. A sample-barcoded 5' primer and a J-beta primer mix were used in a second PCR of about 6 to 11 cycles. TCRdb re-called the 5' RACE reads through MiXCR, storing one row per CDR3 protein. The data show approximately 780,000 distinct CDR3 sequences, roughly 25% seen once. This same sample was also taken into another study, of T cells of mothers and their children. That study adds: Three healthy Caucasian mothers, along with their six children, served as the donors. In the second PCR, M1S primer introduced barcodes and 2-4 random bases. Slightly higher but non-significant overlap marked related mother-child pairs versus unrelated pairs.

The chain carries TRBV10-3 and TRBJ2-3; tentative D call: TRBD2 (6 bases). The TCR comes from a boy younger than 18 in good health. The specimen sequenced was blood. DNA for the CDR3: TGTGCCATCAGTCGGACTACTAGCACAGATACGCAGTATTTT. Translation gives CAISRTTSTDTQYF.